This T cell receptor (beta chain) was sequenced for a study of blood T cells in healthy people across ages. The germline CDR1 and CDR2 sequences are SGHNT and YYREEE (reference sequence). The CDR3 contains 15 residues. A note on this clonotype: Its antigen is unidentified. The junction departs from the called germline gene at one end, perhaps through a read error.

A sample-barcoded 5' primer and a J-beta primer mix were used in a second PCR of roughly 7 to 12 cycles. The template-switch adaptor, which had 12 random nucleotides, put a tag on each cDNA molecule. Each single sample gave us at least 2.5 million CDR3-containing paired-end reads. TCRdb re-derived calls from the 5' RACE reads in MiXCR, one entry per CDR3 protein. Of about 680,000 distinct CDR3 sequences listed, approximately 49% are singletons. General observations from the study: Since the PBMCs were unsorted, naive and antigen-experienced cells could not be conclusively compared. A greater number of naive CD4+ cells and higher diversity distinguished long-lived donors from aged donors.

The chain employs TRBV5-4 and TRBJ2-6, with D perhaps matching TRBD1 (6 bases). This receptor was taken from a woman aged 60-75 years in good health. Sequenced material: blood. The CDR3 spells CASSPPGLGANVPTF. In DNA form, the CDR3 reads TGTGCCAGCAGCCCACCGGGCTTGGGGGCCAACGTCCCGACTTTC.